These 28 T cell receptor beta chains share one sample of origin, sequenced in a study of T cell responses to AZD1222 COVID-19 vaccine. Sequencing was performed with immunoSEQ multiplex PCR; in TCRdb, only in-frame clones are kept and a portion is missing. The sample contains some 130,000 clones, 70% to 90% of which appear only once. The specimen comprised peripheral blood, sampled on day 0 of AZD1222 vaccination. These receptor sequences come from an adult in good health.

The chain has TRBV11-2 and TRBJ1-4, with D perhaps matching TRBD1 (6 bases). Germline loops: CDR1 SGHAT, CDR2 FQNNGV. Trimming cost V 3 bases and J 8 bases, with 16 bases left between them. This CDR3 region has 15 residues. The CDR3 sequence is CASSFDDRWGEKLFF. CDR3 coding DNA: TGTGCCAGCAGCTTCGACGACAGGTGGGGAGAAAAACTGTTTTTT.

This clone was observed once. The chain is built from TRBV7-8 and TRBJ1-5; D gene unclear. Germline V gene data show CDR1 as SGHVS and CDR2 as FQNEAQ. With 7 bases removed from V and 2 bases from J, the gap between germline ends came to 15 bases. The length of the CDR3 is 15 residues. DNA for the CDR3: TGTGCCAGCACCCTTGGCAGGAGCCGCAATCAGCCCCAGCATTTT. The encoded protein is CASTLGRSRNQPQHF.

The rearrangement links TRBV7-8 to TRBJ2-5, with a possible D match to TRBD2 (6 bases). Germline loops: CDR1 SGHVS, CDR2 FQNEAQ. The CDR3 has 15 residues. V lost 5 bases to trimming and J lost 2 bases, with 15 bases between them. CDR3 coding DNA: TGTGCCAGCAGCCCTGGGAGGTCAGGGCAAGAGACCCAGTACTTC. The encoded protein is CASSPGRSGQETQYF.

The chain recombines TRBV5-4 with TRBJ1-1; no firm D call. Germline V gene sequence: CDR1 SGHNT, CDR2 YYREEE (reference sequence). The germline V and J ends were trimmed by 2 bases and 8 bases, with 13 bases remaining between them. CDR3 length: 13 amino acids. The CDR3 DNA reads TGTGCCAGCAGCTTCGACCCGATGTCGGAAGCTTTCTTT. It encodes CASSFDPMSEAFF.

The gene calls are TRBV29-1 and TRBJ2-7; 9 bases line up with TRBD1. The CDR3 consists of 14 residues. V gave up 7 bases and J gave up 2 bases; unmatched junction bases: 9. Germline V gene data show CDR1 as SQVTM and CDR2 as ANQGSEA. The CDR3 here is CSAGGQGPTYEQYF. The CDR3 DNA follows: TGCAGCGCGGGAGGACAGGGGCCAACCTACGAGCAGTACTTC.

V usage is TRBV29-1 and J usage is TRBJ2-1; 13 bases fit TRBD2. V shed 4 bases, J shed 9 bases, and the junction held 6 bases outside the gene matches. This CDR3 is 14 amino acids long. Germline V gene data show CDR1 as SQVTM and CDR2 as ANQGSEA. CDR3: CSVGLAGGWGEQFF. DNA for the CDR3: TGCAGCGTTGGACTAGCGGGAGGTTGGGGTGAGCAGTTCTTC.

The chain joins TRBV10-3 to TRBJ2-3; weak D call: TRBD1 (5 bases). V lost 6 bases and J lost 1, with 14 bases in between. The length of the CDR3 is 15 residues. CDR1 is ENHRY and CDR2 is SYGVKD in the germline V gene. The CDR3 DNA follows: TGTGCCATCAGGATCCGGGCAGGGCGCACAGATACGCAGTATTTT. Translation gives CAIRIRAGRTDTQYF.

CDR3 sequence: CASSPGSGLKNTEAFF. The CDR3 region has the DNA TGCGCCAGCAGCCCCGGAAGTGGTCTCAAGAACACTGAAGCTTTCTTT. J is TRBJ1-1 and V is TRBV5-1, with unresolved D. Germline CDR1 reads SGHRS; CDR2 reads YFSETQ. The CDR3 covers 16 residues. Trimming took 4 bases from V and 1 from J, leaving 17 bases between them.

This clone was observed a single time. The rearrangement joins TRBV7-9 to TRBJ1-6; the D gene is possibly TRBD1 (5 bases). V was clipped by 6 bases and J by 7 bases, with 16 bases between them. The CDR3 length is 15 residues. CDR1 and CDR2 from the germline V gene are SEHNR and FQNEAQ (reference sequence). CDR3 amino acids: CASSTGTAENSPLHF. As DNA, the CDR3 is TGTGCCAGCAGTACCGGGACGGCGGAGAATTCACCCCTCCACTTT.

The chain's CDR3 is CASSRLGGPEETQYF. CDR3 nucleotides: TGTGCCAGCAGCCGTCTGGGGGGGCCCGAAGAGACCCAGTACTTC. The chain couples TRBV6-5 to TRBJ2-5; TRBD2 might be the D (7 bases). Per germline, CDR1 MNHEY and CDR2 SVGAGI. Trimming cost V 6 bases and J 3 bases, with 17 bases left between them. CDR3 length: 15 amino acids.

CDR3 in amino acids: CASSLPGGSYEQYF. The CDR3 DNA reads TGTGCCAGCAGCTTACCGGGGGGCTCCTACGAGCAGTACTTC. V is TRBV5-6 and J is TRBJ2-7; TRBD2 matches at 7 bases. The CDR3 loop spans 14 amino acids. Germline CDR1 SGHDT, CDR2 YYEEEE. Unmatched junction bases numbered 2, after V lost 2 bases and J lost 0 bases. The full variable domain, its missing parts supplied by reference TRBV5-6 and TRBJ2-7, is DAGVTQSPTHLIKTRGQQVTLRCSPKSGHDTVSWYQQALGQGPQFIFQYYEEEERQRGNFPDRFSGHQFPNYSSELNVNALLLGDSALYLCASSLPGGSYEQYFGPGTRLTVT.

The chain combines TRBV30 with TRBJ1-6, with D possibly matching TRBD1 (5 bases). Trimming removed 1 base from V and 9 bases from J, with 25 bases in between. Germline V gene sequence: CDR1 GTSNPN, CDR2 SVGIG (reference sequence). The CDR3 loop spans 18 amino acids. The DNA of the CDR3 is TGTGCCTGGAGTGCATGGCGTACAGGCGAAAATCCAACTTCACCCCTCCACTTT. Its translation is CAWSAWRTGENPTSPLHF. Filled out from reference TRBV30 and TRBJ1-6, the complete variable domain reads SQTIHQWPATLVQPVGSPLSLECTVEGTSNPNLYWYRQAAGRGLQLLFYSVGIGQISSEVPQNLSASRPQDRQFILSSKKLLLSDSGFYLCAWSAWRTGENPTSPLHFGNGTRLTVT.

The chain combines TRBV5-5 with TRBJ1-1, with D unresolved. The CDR3 sequence is 14 residues long. V gave up 0 bases and J gave up 1 base, with 7 bases separating them. Germline V CDR1 and CDR2: SGHKS, YYEKEE (reference sequence). The CDR3 bases are TGTGCCAGCAGCTTGGGTCACCGGAACACTGAAGCTTTCTTT. It encodes CASSLGHRNTEAFF.

This rearrangement joins TRBV15 to TRBJ1-3; perhaps TRBD1 as D (5 bases). The germline V gene has CDR1 LNHNV and CDR2 YYDKDF (reference sequence). Trimming took 0 bases from V and 5 from J, leaving 29 bases between them. The CDR3 totals 21 residues. In DNA form, the CDR3 reads TGTGCCACCAGCAGAGATCGATACAGGACCAACAAAGAAGATGTGAGAAACACCATATATTTT. This gives the protein CATSRDRYRTNKEDVRNTIYF.

V gene TRBV24-1 combines with J gene TRBJ1-1; a possible D gene is TRBD1 (6 bases). V was clipped by 6 bases and J by 1 base, with 11 bases between them. This CDR3 is built from 14 residues. Germline V gene data show CDR1 as KGHDR and CDR2 as SFDVKD. The CDR3 here is CATSWGAGNTEAFF. Here the CDR3 DNA reads TGTGCCACCAGTTGGGGGGCAGGGAACACTGAAGCTTTCTTT.

The V and J genes are TRBV6-5 and TRBJ2-1; 7 bases agree with TRBD1. Trimming took 6 bases from V and 4 from J; bases not matched to a gene: 6. CDR1 and CDR2 (germline): MNHEY, SVGAGI. This CDR3 contains 14 residues. In nucleotides, the CDR3 is TGTGCCAGCAGAAAGGGGGCGAGTTACAATGAGCAGTTCTTC. Amino acid sequence: CASRKGASYNEQFF.

This clone was seen just once. V gene TRBV19 combines with J gene TRBJ1-1, with 8 bases that match TRBD1. Germline CDR1 reads LNHDA; CDR2 reads SQIVND (reference sequence). V lost 5 bases, J lost 7 bases, and 6 bases stayed unmatched. This CDR3 spans 13 amino acids. The CDR3 spells CASSPPGQVEAFF. The CDR3 region has the DNA TGTGCCAGTAGTCCCCCGGGACAGGTTGAAGCTTTCTTT. The entire variable domain, with the rest obtained from reference TRBV19 and TRBJ1-1, is as follows: DGGITQSPKYLFRKEGQNVTLSCEQNLNHDAMYWYRQDPGQGLRLIYYSQIVNDFQKGDIAEGYSVSREKKESFPLTVTSAQKNPTAFYLCASSPPGQVEAFFGQGTRLTVV.

This chain uses TRBV7-9 with TRBJ2-7; a weak D match, TRBD2 (5 bases). V was shortened by 0 bases and J by 7 bases, with 10 bases between the two germline ends. This CDR3 comprises 13 residues. Germline assignment: CDR1 SEHNR and CDR2 FQNEAQ (reference sequence). This chain's CDR3 is CASSLAGEWEQYF. DNA for the CDR3: TGTGCCAGCAGCTTAGCGGGAGAATGGGAGCAGTACTTC.

The rearrangement links TRBV20-1 to TRBJ2-5, with unresolved D. In germline, CDR1 is DFQATT, CDR2 SNEGSKA (reference sequence). Trimming pared 8 bases from V and 5 bases from J, leaving 12 bases between. The CDR3 loop spans 11 amino acids. The CDR3 is CSQHSLETQYF. The CDR3 DNA reads TGCAGTCAACACTCTTTGGAGACCCAGTACTTC.

V usage is TRBV11-3 and J usage is TRBJ2-1, with D maybe TRBD1 (6 bases). V shed 4 bases and J shed 2 bases, with 18 bases lying between them. In germline, CDR1 is SGHNT, CDR2 YENEEA. The CDR3 runs 17 residues. CDR3 nucleotide sequence: TGTGCCAGCAGCTCCCCATGGGACCCAGGGGCCTACAATGAGCAGTTCTTC. Amino acid sequence: CASSSPWDPGAYNEQFF. The variable domain in full, with the rest retrieved from reference TRBV11-3 and TRBJ2-1, is EAGVVQSPRYKIIEKKQPVAFWCNPISGHNTLYWYLQNLGQGPELLIRYENEEAVDDSQLPKDRFSAERLKGVDSTLKIQPAELGDSAVYLCASSSPWDPGAYNEQFFGPGTRLTVL.

This rearrangement joins TRBV25-1 to TRBJ2-5, with D possibly TRBD1 on 5 matching bases. Germline CDR1 and CDR2: MGHDK and SYGVNS. This CDR3 has 15 residues. Trimming cost V 1 base and J 0 bases, with 9 bases left between them. DNA of the CDR3: TGTGCCAGCAGTGAATTAGACAGAGACCAAGAGACCCAGTACTTC. Translation: CASSELDRDQETQYF.

V gene TRBV9 combines with J gene TRBJ2-3; D call uncertain. This CDR3 has 12 residues. V was trimmed by 3 bases and J by 4 bases, leaving 6 bases between them. CDR1 is SGDLS and CDR2 is YYNGEE in the germline V gene. The CDR3 loop is CASSGRADTQYF. CDR3 nucleotide sequence: TGTGCCAGCAGCGGTAGAGCAGATACGCAGTATTTT.

The CDR3 DNA reads as TGTGCCAGCAGCTTAGAAGGGGCAGTCTCTGGAAACACCATATATTTT. Translated: CASSLEGAVSGNTIYF. This chain joins TRBV7-2 and TRBJ1-3; D is perhaps TRBD1 (5 bases). Germline CDR1 and CDR2: SGHTA and FQGNSA. The CDR3 covers 16 residues. V was shortened by 1 base and J by 0 bases, with 10 bases between the two germline ends.

The table lists this clone with a count of one. Written as DNA, the CDR3 is TGTGCCAGCAGCTCCCGGGTACCTAGCACAGATACGCAGTATTTT. It codes for CASSSRVPSTDTQYF. This chain connects TRBV11-3 to TRBJ2-3, with D hard to call. The V gene lost 4 bases and the J gene lost 0 bases, with 11 bases spanning the gap. The CDR3 length is 15 residues. The germline gives CDR1 SGHNT, CDR2 YENEEA.

The V call is TRBV7-9, the J call TRBJ1-2; D ambiguous. The CDR3 contains 11 residues. Trimming took 1 base from V and 14 from J, leaving 11 bases between them. Per the germline V gene, CDR1 is SEHNR and CDR2 is FQNEAQ (reference sequence). This chain's CDR3 is CASSLEGPLTF. In nucleotides, the CDR3 is TGTGCCAGCAGCTTAGAGGGCCCGTTGACCTTC.

J is TRBJ1-6 and V is TRBV20-1; tentative D call: TRBD1 (5 bases). V was trimmed by 3 bases and J by 10 bases, leaving 13 bases between them. The CDR3 covers 13 residues. Looked up from germline, CDR1 is DFQATT and CDR2 is SNEGSKA (reference sequence). In nucleotides, the CDR3 is TGCAGTGCTAGTCCGACAGCGGCCTCACCCCTCCACTTT. Translating it yields CSASPTAASPLHF.

This chain joins TRBV19 and TRBJ1-5, with 7 bases lining up with TRBD1. The CDR3 is 15 residues long. Germline assignment: CDR1 LNHDA and CDR2 SQIVND (reference sequence). Trimming removed 7 bases from V and 3 bases from J; junction bases left unmatched: 9. CDR3 DNA sequence: TGTGCCAGTACCCAGCCGGGACAGATCAATCAGCCCCAGCATTTT. The encoded protein is CASTQPGQINQPQHF.

V is TRBV6-5 and J is TRBJ2-2; tentatively, D is TRBD1 (5 bases). V lost 1 base to trimming and J lost 1 base, with 7 bases between them. The V gene's germline CDR1 is MNHEY and CDR2 SVGAGI. This CDR3 has 15 residues. The DNA for the CDR3 is TGTGCCAGCAGTTACTTCCAGGGGAACACCGGGGAGCTGTTTTTT. It is translated as CASSYFQGNTGELFF.